This TCR beta chain came from a study of response to subunit inactivated influenza vaccine. Concerning this clonotype itself: What it binds is not known.

Study outcomes and limitations: Researchers suggested that each seasonal influenza vaccination recruits few new T cells.

TCRdb reanalysed the RT-PCR reads using MiXCR and keeps one entry per CDR3 protein. The sample has roughly 570,000 distinct CDR3 sequences; around 15% are singletons. Trimming removed 2 bases from V and 2 bases from J; junction bases left unmatched: 4. Germline CDR1 SGHTA, CDR2 FQGNSA. CDR3 length: 15 residues. This TCR was recovered from a man between 45 and 60 years old who received an inactivated influenza vaccine. Sequences were derived from PBMCs from blood, sampled roughly 12 days after vaccination. This chain joins TRBV7-2 and TRBJ2-7, with 9 nucleotides matching TRBD2. The CDR3 nucleotides read TGTGCCAGCAGCTTACGTCTAGCGGGAACCTACGAGCAGTACTTC. Protein sequence: CASSLRLAGTYEQYF. The variable domain in full, with the rest retrieved from reference TRBV7-2 and TRBJ2-7, is GAGVSQSPSNKVTEKGKDVELRCDPISGHTALYWYRQSLGQGLEFLIYFQGNSAPDKSGLPSDRFSAERTGGSVSTLTIQRTQQEDSAVYLCASSLRLAGTYEQYFGPGTRLTVT.